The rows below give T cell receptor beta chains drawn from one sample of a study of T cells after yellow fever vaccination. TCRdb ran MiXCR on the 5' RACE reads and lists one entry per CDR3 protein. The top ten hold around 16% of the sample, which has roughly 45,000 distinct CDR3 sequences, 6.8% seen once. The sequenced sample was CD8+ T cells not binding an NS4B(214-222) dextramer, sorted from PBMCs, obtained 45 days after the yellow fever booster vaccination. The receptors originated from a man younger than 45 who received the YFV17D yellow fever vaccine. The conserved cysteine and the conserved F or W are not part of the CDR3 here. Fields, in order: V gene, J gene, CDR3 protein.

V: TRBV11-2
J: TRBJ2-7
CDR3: ASSYLAGGYQQY

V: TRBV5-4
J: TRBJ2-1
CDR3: ASSTPPSSYNEQF

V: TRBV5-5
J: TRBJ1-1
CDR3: ASSSTDANTEAF

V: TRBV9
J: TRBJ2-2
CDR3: ASSVSGENTGELF

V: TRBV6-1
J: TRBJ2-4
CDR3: ASSSTPLAGFLGYIQY

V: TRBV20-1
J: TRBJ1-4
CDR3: SAPEGLDLF

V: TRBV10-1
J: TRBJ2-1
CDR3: ASSPNRGYNEQF

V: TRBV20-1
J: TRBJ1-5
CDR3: SASGPVPDGPELDPYDQPQH

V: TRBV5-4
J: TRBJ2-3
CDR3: ASSYLAGGADTQY

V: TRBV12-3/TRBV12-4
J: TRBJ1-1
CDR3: ASSYGPLNTEAF

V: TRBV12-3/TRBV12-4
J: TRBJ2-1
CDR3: ASSLAGGSEQF

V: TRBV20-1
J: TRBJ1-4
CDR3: SAREWPGEKLF

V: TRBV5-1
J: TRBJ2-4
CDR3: ASSAGPLESIQY

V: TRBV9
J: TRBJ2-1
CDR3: ASSRTSGSTYNEQF

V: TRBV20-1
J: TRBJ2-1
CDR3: GVQVKNEQF

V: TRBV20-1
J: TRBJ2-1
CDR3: SALSGTSGSHEQF

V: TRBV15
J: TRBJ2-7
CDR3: ATSRTSGPHYEQY

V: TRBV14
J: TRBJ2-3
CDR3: ASSQDAQGRDTQY

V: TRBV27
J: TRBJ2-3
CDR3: ASSSGLADTDTQY

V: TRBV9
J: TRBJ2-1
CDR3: ASSPPLGENEQF

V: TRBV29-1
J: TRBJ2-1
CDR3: SVGRMGSYNEQF

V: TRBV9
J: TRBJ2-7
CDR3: ASSVDGETDEQY

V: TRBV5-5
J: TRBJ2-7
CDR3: ASGPGLGLYEQY

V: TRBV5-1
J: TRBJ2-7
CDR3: ASSPNNQGGGREQY

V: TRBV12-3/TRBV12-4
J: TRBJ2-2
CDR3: AGEGNTGELF

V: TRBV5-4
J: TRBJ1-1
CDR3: ASSQDNTEAF

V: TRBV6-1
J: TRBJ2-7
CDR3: ASSLLAGSPPTSHEQY

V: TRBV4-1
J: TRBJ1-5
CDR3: ASSQVEGQPQH

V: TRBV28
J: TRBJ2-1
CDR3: ASRTGLAGGQNEQF

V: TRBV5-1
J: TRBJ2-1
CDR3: ASSFDYREVWNEQF

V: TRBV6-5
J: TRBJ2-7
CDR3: ATRHHYEQY

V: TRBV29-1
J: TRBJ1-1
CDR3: SVELEGMNTEAF

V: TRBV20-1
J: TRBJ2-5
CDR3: SARGQGGRETQY

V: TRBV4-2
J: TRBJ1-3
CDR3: ASSYLDNSGNTIY

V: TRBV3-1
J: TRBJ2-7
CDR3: ASSQEPPGTAHEQY

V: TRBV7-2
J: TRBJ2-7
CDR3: ASSLGGGTSVAYEQY

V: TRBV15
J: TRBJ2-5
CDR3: ATSRVAGGPEGETQY

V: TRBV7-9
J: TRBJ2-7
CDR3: ASSPPWDRHGQY

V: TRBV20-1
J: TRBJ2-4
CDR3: SARSPGAKNIQY

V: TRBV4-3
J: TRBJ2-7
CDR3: ASSQDGGYEQY

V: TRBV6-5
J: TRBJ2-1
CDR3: ASSLAGGVYNEQF

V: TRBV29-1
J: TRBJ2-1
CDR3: SVGGVDRDI

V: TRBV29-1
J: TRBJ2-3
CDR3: SVEAGGGAY

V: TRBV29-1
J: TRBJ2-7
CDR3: SALVDSSYEQY

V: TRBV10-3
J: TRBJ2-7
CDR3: AISELMRGSYEQY

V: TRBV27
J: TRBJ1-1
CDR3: ASSYQMNTEAF

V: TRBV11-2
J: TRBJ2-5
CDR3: ASSTWDNKETQY

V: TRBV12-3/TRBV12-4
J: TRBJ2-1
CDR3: ASSSQRASYNEQF